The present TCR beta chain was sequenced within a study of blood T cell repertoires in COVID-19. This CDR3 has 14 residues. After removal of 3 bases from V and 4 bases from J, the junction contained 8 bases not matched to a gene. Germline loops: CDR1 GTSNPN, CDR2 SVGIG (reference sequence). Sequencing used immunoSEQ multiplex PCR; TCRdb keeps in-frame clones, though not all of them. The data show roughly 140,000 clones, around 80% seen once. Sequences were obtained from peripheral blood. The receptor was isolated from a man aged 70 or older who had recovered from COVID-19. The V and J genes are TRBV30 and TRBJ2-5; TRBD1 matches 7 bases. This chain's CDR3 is CAWRADRVIETQYF. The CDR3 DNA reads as TGTGCCTGGAGAGCCGACAGGGTGATAGAGACCCAGTACTTC.